A single sample gave rise to the 18 T cell receptor beta chains below, sequenced in a study of cytomegalovirus exposure and HLA in healthy donors. Primers: 60 Vbeta forward and 13 Jbeta reverse. Data came from immunoSEQ multiplex PCR; TCRdb stores just in-frame clones and leaves some out. The data hold under 250,000 clones, with roughly 79% observed a single time. Sequenced sample: PBMCs. These receptors were collected from a man younger than 40 in good health and CMV-seronegative.

This rearrangement joins TRBV27 to TRBJ2-7, with 9 bases identical to TRBD2. This CDR3 region has 15 residues. Germline trimming cut 10 bases from V and 4 bases from J; bases unmatched to any gene: 14. CDR1 is MNHEY, CDR2 SMNVEV, per germline (reference sequence). The CDR3 coding sequence is TGTGCCACCAGCCCAGCGGGAGGTTACCTGTACGAGCAGTACTTC. Its protein product is CATSPAGGYLYEQYF.

This rearrangement joins TRBV10-3 to TRBJ2-3, with no clear D. V was trimmed by 3 bases and J by 5 bases, leaving 6 bases between them. Germline V gene sequence: CDR1 ENHRY, CDR2 SYGVKD. This CDR3 comprises 12 residues. CDR3 region: CAISEKRDTQYF. The CDR3 DNA reads TGTGCCATCAGTGAAAAGCGAGATACGCAGTATTTT.

The V gene is TRBV13, the J gene TRBJ2-5, with 9 positions matching TRBD2. Germline-derived CDR1 and CDR2 are PRHDT and FYEKMQ (reference sequence). V lost 1 base and J lost 5; bases outside the gene matches: 11. This CDR3 is 17 amino acids long. CDR3 coding DNA: TGTGCCAGCAGCTTAGTAGGGATTAGCGGGAGACAGGAGACCCAGTACTTC. Translating it yields CASSLVGISGRQETQYF.

The chain couples TRBV9 to TRBJ2-7, with D maybe TRBD2 (6 bases). The CDR3 has 15 residues. Trimming took 2 bases from V and 1 from J, leaving 13 bases between them. The germline gives CDR1 SGDLS, CDR2 YYNGEE. The CDR3 DNA reads as TGTGCCAGCAGCGTGGCGGAGGGGTGGTCCTACGAGCAGTACTTC. Residues: CASSVAEGWSYEQYF.

The V gene is TRBV27, the J gene TRBJ2-7, with 9 nucleotides matching TRBD1. J gave up 5 bases and V 3 bases, and 8 bases lay outside the gene matches. Germline lookup yields CDR1 MNHEY and CDR2 SMNVEV (reference sequence). CDR3 length equals 15 residues. The CDR3 coding sequence is TGTGCCAGCAGTTTGCCGGGACAGGGACTCCACGAGCAGTACTTC. Amino acids: CASSLPGQGLHEQYF.

The gene calls are TRBV19 and TRBJ1-6; no reliable D call. Trimming shortened V by 7 bases and J by 7 bases, and 14 bases separated the two germline ends. The CDR3 has 14 amino acids. Germline loops: CDR1 LNHDA, CDR2 SQIVND (reference sequence). The CDR3 bases are TGTGCCAGTATGGCGGTCCCGGAGAATTCACCCCTCCACTTT. Translating it yields CASMAVPENSPLHF.

This clone appeared a few times. The chain links TRBV18 to TRBJ2-5; TRBD2 might be the D (5 bases). CDR1 is KGHSH and CDR2 is LQKENI in the germline V gene. V was trimmed by 2 bases and J by 5 bases, leaving 6 bases between them. This CDR3 is built from 12 residues. The DNA of the CDR3 is TGTGCCAGCTCACCAAGAGGGGAGACCCAGTACTTC. As protein: CASSPRGETQYF.

The rearrangement uses TRBV10-2 and TRBJ2-7, with 10 bases fitting TRBD1. Germline V CDR1 and CDR2: WSHSY, SAAADI. J was trimmed by 2 bases and V by 2 bases; bases with no gene match: 3. The CDR3 is made up of 15 amino acids. CDR3: CASSEPGQGTYEQYF. The CDR3 DNA sequence: TGCGCCAGCAGTGAGCCGGGACAGGGGACCTACGAGCAGTACTTC.

V gene TRBV7-9 combines with J gene TRBJ2-7, with TRBD1 identical over 9 bases. V shed 2 bases, J shed 4 bases, and the junction held 12 bases outside the gene matches. The length of the CDR3 is 17 residues. Germline CDR1 is SEHNR and CDR2 is FQNEAQ (reference sequence). The CDR3, as DNA: TGTGCCAGCAGCTTATATGGCCGGGACAGGGTTTTATACGAGCAGTACTTC. Translation: CASSLYGRDRVLYEQYF.

The V gene is TRBV5-6, the J gene TRBJ1-2; 10 nucleotides line up with TRBD1. The length of the CDR3 is 16 residues. J lost 3 bases, V lost 5 bases, and 10 bases had no gene match. CDR1 is SGHDT, CDR2 YYEEEE, per germline. CDR3 bases: TGTGCCAGCAGTTTCCCCGGGACAGGGGTCGACTATGGCTACACCTTC. It yields the protein CASSFPGTGVDYGYTF. The full variable domain, its missing parts supplied by reference TRBV5-6 and TRBJ1-2, is DAGVTQSPTHLIKTRGQQVTLRCSPKSGHDTVSWYQQALGQGPQFIFQYYEEEERQRGNFPDRFSGHQFPNYSSELNVNALLLGDSALYLCASSFPGTGVDYGYTFGSGTRLTVV.

The chain uses TRBV6-5 and TRBJ2-7; D is perhaps TRBD1 (6 bases). The CDR3 sequence is 12 residues long. The germline V and J ends were trimmed by 7 bases and 2 bases, with 9 bases remaining between them. The V gene's germline CDR1 is MNHEY and CDR2 SVGAGI. DNA for the CDR3: TGTGCCAGCAAACAGGGACCCTACGAGCAGTACTTC. Protein sequence: CASKQGPYEQYF.

This sequence joins TRBV6-6 and TRBJ1-3, with D possibly TRBD1 on 5 matching bases. Germline lookup yields CDR1 MNHNY and CDR2 SVGAGI (reference sequence). CDR3 length equals 13 residues. Trimming left V 10 bases short and J 0 bases short, with 10 bases between. The CDR3 nucleotides are TGTGCCATCTCGGACACCTCTGGAAACACCATATATTTT. Its translation is CAISDTSGNTIYF.

This clone was seen a single time. The chain carries TRBV29-1 and TRBJ1-1; 11 positions match TRBD1. The CDR3 sequence is 15 residues long. Germline CDR1 and CDR2: SQVTM and ANQGSEA. The V segment lost 2 bases and the J segment 4 bases; nucleotides outside the gene matches: 6. The CDR3, as DNA: TGCAGCGTTGAACCCCGGACAGGGGGCATCACTGAAGCTTTCTTT. Protein product: CSVEPRTGGITEAFF.

The chain couples TRBV4-2 to TRBJ2-7, with a weak D call TRBD2 (6 bases). V lost 1 base to trimming and J lost 0 bases, with 13 bases between them. Germline V CDR1 and CDR2: LGHNA, YNFKEQ. The CDR3 consists of 16 residues. The CDR3 nucleotides are TGTGCCAGCAGCCAAGTCGCTAGCGCCCTCTCCTACGAGCAGTACTTC. It yields the protein CASSQVASALSYEQYF.

The chain links TRBV4-1 to TRBJ2-7, with 13 bases aligning to TRBD2. This CDR3 region has 17 residues. V was clipped by 4 bases and J by 2 bases; unmatched bases: 8. Germline CDR1 is MGHRA and CDR2 is YSYEKL. CDR3: CASSPGLAGLLTYEQYF. For the CDR3, the DNA is TGCGCCAGCAGCCCGGGACTAGCGGGACTGCTAACCTACGAGCAGTACTTC.

The CDR3 region is CASGLVKGDPAGSLNTEAFF. The CDR3 DNA reads as TGTGCTAGTGGTTTGGTAAAGGGAGACCCGGCAGGATCTTTGAACACTGAAGCTTTCTTT. The chain recombines TRBV12-5 with TRBJ1-1; D is undetermined. Trimming shortened V by 0 bases and J by 0 bases, and 23 bases separated the two germline ends. This CDR3 has 20 residues. CDR1 and CDR2 (germline): LGHNT, FRNRAP.

This clone has more than one count but fewer than ten. The V gene is TRBV27, the J gene TRBJ2-2; 8 bases line up with TRBD1. The CDR3 sequence is 16 residues long. Unmatched junction bases numbered 11, after V lost 6 bases and J lost 5 bases. Per germline, CDR1 MNHEY and CDR2 SMNVEV (reference sequence). CDR3 region: CASSANPGQETGELFF. CDR3 in DNA: TGTGCCAGCAGCGCCAATCCGGGACAGGAAACCGGGGAGCTGTTTTTT.

V gene TRBV28 combines with J gene TRBJ2-3, with 9 bases fitting TRBD2. The trim removed 5 bases at V and 6 bases at J, leaving 3 bases unmatched. The CDR3 length is 13 residues. Germline V gene data show CDR1 as MDHEN and CDR2 as SYDVKM. The CDR3 loop is CASSAGGTDTQYF. CDR3 DNA: TGTGCCAGCAGTGCGGGGGGGACGGATACGCAGTATTTT.